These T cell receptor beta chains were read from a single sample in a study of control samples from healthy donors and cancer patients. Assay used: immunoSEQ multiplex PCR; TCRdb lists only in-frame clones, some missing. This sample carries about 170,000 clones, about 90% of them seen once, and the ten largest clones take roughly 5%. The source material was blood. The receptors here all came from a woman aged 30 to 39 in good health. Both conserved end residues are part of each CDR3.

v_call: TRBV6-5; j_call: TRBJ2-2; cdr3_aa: CASTQGSNTGELFF
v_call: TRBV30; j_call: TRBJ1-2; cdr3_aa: CAWSASNRGIYGYTF
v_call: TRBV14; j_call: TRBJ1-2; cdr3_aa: CASSPTGRVLDGYTF
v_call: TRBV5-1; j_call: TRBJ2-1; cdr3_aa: CASRTGLAGNEQFF
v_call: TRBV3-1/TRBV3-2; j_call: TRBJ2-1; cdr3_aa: CASSQVVDADSYNEQFF
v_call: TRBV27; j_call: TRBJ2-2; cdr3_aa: CASSLYWTGGDGELFF
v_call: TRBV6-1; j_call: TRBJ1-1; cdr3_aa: CASSDKDRAETEAFF
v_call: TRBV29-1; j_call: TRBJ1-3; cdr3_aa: CSVSDRSGNTIYF
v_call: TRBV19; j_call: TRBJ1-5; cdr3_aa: CASSIVRGNNQPQHF
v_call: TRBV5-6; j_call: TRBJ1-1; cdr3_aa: CASSLTPNTEAFF
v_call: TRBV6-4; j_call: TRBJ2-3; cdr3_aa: CASSDGPDTDTQYF
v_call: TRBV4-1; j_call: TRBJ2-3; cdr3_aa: CASSQVAVSTDTQYF
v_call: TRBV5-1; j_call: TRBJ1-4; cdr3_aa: CASRFENEKLFF
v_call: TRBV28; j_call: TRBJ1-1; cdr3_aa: CASRLTGGPRGNTEAFF
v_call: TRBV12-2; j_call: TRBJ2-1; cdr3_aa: CASRREDLGKRTHRSSYNEQFF
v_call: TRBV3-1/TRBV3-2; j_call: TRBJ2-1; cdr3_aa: CASSQESGTEYNEQFF
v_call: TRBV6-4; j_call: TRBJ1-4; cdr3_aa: CAFRGPREKLFF
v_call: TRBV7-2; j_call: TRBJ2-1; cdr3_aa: CASSEDYYNEQFF
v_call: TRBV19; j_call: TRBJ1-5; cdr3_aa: CATEPMDRGNQPQHF
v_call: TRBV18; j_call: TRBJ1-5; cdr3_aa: CASSRGEGNQPQHF
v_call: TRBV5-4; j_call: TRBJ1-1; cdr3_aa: CASSLGEGVNTEAFF
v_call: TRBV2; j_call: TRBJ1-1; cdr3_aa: CASSITGLEAFF
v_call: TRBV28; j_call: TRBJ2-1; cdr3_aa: CASTTGVGVDEQFF
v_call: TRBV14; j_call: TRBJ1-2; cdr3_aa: CASSQVSRQSPNYGYTF
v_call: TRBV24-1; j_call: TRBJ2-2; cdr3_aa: CATSDLRRGAGGELFF
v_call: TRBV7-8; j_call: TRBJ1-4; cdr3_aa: CASSKGGTNEKLFF
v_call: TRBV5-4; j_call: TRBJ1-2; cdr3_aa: CASSLGGTYGYTF
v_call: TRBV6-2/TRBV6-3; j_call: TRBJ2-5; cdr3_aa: CASSPSDETQYF
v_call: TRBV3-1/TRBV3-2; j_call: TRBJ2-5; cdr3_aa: CASSLNTDQETQYF
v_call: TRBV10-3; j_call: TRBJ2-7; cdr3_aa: CAIKRTGDSYEQYF
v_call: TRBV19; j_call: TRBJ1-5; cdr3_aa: CASRKGPSGSNQPQHF
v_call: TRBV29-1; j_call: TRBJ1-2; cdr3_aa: CSSTGGANYGYTF
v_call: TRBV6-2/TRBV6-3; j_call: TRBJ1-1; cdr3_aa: CASSRAPGQGNTEAFF
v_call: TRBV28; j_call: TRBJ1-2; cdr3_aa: CASSLVEGGYTF
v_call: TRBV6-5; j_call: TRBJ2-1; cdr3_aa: CASTYGGNEQFF
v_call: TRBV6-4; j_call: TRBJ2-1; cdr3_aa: CASTEVLGLVPEQFF
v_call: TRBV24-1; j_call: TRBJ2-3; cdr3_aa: CATSDARGRGTDTQYF
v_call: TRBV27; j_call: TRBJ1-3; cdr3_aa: CASSSASGNTIYF
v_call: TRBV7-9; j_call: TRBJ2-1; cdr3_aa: CASSLVGYEQFF
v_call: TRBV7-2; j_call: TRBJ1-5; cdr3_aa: CASSPGAAQPQHF
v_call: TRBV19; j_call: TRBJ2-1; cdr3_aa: CASSIAGSNEQFF